Detailed here is one T cell receptor (beta chain). As originally analysed: Amplification of reference gene primers was used by the study to estimate nucleated cell counts. Here immunoSEQ multiplex PCR was the method, and the copy in TCRdb shows in-frame clones only, minus some. The V and J calls and clone size are taken from that table; D and trimming were inferred from the DNA. The profile shows roughly 190,000 clones, about 80% of them singletons. This sample was included in a study of blood T cell repertoires in COVID-19. The wider study: Italy, Spain and the United States were the sources of the convalescent and acute COVID-19 samples. The analysed material was cDNA or gDNA that came from T cells, B-cell-depleted T cells, or PBMCs.

CDR3 length: 13 residues. Trimming took 5 bases from V and 0 from J, leaving 7 bases between them. The sequence came from a man aged 55 to 70 with acute or convalescent COVID-19. Material for sequencing was peripheral blood. The V gene is TRBV12-3 or TRBV12-4, the J gene TRBJ1-1; the D gene is possibly TRBD1 (6 bases). The DNA of the CDR3 is TGTGCCAGCAGTGGACAGATGAACACTGAAGCTTTCTTT. Amino acid sequence: CASSGQMNTEAFF.